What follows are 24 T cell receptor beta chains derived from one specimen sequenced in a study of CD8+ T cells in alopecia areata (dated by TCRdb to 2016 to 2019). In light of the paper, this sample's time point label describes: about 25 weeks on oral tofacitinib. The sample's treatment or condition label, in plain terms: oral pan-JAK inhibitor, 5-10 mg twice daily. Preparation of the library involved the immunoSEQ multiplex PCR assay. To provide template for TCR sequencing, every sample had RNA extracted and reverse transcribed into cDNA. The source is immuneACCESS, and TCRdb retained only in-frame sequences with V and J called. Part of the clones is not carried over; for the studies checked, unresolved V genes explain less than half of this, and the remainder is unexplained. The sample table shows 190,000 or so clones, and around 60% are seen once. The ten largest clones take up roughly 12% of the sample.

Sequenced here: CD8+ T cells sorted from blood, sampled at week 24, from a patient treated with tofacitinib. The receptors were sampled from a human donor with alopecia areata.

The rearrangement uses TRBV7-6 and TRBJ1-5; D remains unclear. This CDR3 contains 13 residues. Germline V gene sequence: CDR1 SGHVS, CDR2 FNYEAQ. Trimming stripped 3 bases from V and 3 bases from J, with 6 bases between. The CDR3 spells CASSLRTNQPQHF. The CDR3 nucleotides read TGTGCCAGCAGCTTGCGGACCAATCAGCCCCAGCATTTT. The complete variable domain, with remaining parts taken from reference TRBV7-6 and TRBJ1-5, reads GAGVSQSPRYKVTKRGQDVALRCDPISGHVSLYWYRQALGQGPEFLTYFNYEAQQDKSGLPNDRFSAERPEGSISTLTIQRTEQRDSAMYRCASSLRTNQPQHFGDGTRLSIL.

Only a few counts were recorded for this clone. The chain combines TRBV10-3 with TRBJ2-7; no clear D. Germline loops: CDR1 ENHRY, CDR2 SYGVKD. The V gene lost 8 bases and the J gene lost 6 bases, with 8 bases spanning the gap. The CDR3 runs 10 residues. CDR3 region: CAIEAGEQYF. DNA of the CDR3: TGTGCCATCGAAGCTGGCGAGCAGTACTTC.

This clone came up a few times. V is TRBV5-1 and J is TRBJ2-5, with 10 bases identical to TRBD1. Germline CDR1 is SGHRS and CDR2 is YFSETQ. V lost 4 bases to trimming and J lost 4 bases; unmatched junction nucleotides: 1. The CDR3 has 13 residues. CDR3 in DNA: TGCGCCAGCAGCGGGGACAGGGGAGAGACCCAGTACTTC. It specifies CASSGDRGETQYF.

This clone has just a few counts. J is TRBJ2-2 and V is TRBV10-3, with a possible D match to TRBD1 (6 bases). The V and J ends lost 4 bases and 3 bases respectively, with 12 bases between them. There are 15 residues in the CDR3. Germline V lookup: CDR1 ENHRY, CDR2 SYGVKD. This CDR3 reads CAISVAKGDTGELFF. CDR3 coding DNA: TGTGCCATCAGTGTCGCTAAGGGGGACACCGGGGAGCTGTTTTTT.

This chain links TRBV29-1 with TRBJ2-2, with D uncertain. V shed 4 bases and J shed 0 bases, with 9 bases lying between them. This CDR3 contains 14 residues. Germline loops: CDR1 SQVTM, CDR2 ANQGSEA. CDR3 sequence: CSVVWGTNTGELFF. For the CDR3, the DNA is TGCAGCGTTGTTTGGGGAACGAACACCGGGGAGCTGTTTTTT.

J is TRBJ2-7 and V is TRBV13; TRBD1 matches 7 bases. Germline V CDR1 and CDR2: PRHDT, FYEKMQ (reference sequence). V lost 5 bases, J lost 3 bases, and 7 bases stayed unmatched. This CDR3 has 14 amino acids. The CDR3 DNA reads TGTGCCAGCAGCCACAGGGGTTTGGGCTACGAGCAGTACTTC. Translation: CASSHRGLGYEQYF.

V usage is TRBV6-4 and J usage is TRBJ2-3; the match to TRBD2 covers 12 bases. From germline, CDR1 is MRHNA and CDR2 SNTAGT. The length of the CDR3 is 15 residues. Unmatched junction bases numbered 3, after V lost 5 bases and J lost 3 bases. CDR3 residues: CASSWTSGETDTQYF. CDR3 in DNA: TGTGCCAGCAGTTGGACTAGCGGGGAAACAGATACGCAGTATTTT.

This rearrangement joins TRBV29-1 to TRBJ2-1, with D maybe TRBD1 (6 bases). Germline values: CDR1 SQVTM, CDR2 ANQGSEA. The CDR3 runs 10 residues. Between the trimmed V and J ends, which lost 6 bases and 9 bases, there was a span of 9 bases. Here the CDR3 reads CSVPGVEQFF. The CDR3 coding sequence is TGCAGCGTCCCAGGGGTTGAGCAGTTCTTC.

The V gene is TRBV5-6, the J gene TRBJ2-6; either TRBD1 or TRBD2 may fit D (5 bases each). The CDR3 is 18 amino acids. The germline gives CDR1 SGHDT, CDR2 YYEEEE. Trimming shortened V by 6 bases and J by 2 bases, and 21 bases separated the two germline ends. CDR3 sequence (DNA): TGTGCCAGCAAACGGGCCGGGACCCGAACAACTGGGGCCAACGTCCTGACTTTC. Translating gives CASKRAGTRTTGANVLTF.

CDR3 in DNA: TGTGCCAGCAGTGCAGGGTTCGCAGATACGCAGTATTTT. Its protein is CASSAGFADTQYF. The chain joins TRBV25-1 to TRBJ2-3; perhaps TRBD1 as D (5 bases). The CDR3 consists of 13 residues. Trimming shortened V by 4 bases and J by 4 bases, and 9 bases separated the two germline ends. The germline gives CDR1 MGHDK, CDR2 SYGVNS.

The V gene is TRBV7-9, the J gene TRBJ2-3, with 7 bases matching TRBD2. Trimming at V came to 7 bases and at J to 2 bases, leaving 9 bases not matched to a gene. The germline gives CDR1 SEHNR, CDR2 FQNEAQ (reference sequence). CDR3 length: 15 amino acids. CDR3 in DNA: TGTGCCAGCATCGGGACTACAGGCGACACAGATACGCAGTATTTT. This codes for CASIGTTGDTDTQYF.

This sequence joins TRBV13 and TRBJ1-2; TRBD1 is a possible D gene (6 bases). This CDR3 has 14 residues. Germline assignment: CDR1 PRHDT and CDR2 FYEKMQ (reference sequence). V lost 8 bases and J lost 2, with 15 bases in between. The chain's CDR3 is CASFRSGGNYGYTF. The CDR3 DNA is TGTGCCAGCTTCCGATCCGGGGGCAACTATGGCTACACCTTC.

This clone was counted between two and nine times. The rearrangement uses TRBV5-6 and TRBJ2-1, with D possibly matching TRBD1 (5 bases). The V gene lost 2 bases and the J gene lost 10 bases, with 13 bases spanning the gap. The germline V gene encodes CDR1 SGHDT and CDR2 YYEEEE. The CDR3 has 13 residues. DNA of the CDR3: TGTGCCAGCAGCTTCTTAGGGGATGGCGAGCAGTTCTTC. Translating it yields CASSFLGDGEQFF.

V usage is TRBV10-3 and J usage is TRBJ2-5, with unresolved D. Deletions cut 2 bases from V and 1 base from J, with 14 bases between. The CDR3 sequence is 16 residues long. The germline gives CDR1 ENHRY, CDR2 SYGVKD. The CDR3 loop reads CAISERRALLQETQYF. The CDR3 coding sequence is TGTGCCATCAGTGAGCGCCGGGCCCTACTCCAAGAGACCCAGTACTTC.

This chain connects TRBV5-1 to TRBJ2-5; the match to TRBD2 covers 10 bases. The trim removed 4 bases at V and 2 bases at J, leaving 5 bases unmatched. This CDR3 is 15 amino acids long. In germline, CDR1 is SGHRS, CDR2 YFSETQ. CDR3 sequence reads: CASSASGGRQETQYF. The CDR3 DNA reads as TGCGCCAGCAGCGCTAGCGGGGGCCGTCAAGAGACCCAGTACTTC.

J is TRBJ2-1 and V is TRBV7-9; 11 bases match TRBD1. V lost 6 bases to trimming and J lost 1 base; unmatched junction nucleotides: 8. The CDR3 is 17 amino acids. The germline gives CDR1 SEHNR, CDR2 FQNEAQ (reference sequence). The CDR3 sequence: CASRSPGQGVSYNEQFF. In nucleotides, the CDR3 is TGTGCCAGCAGATCACCGGGACAGGGGGTTTCCTACAATGAGCAGTTCTTC.

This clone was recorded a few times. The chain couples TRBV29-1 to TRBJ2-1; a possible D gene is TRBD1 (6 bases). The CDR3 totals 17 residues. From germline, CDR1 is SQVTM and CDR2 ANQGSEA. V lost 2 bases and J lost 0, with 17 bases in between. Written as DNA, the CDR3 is TGCAGCGTTGAACGAACGAGGGGGACCGGCTCCTACAATGAGCAGTTCTTC. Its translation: CSVERTRGTGSYNEQFF.

This CDR3 reads CASSYSAGGETQYF. The CDR3 DNA is TGTGCCAGCAGTTACTCAGCGGGGGGAGAGACCCAGTACTTC. J is TRBJ2-5 and V is TRBV6-5, with 9 bases aligning to TRBD2. The germline V gene encodes CDR1 MNHEY and CDR2 SVGAGI. V dropped 0 bases and J dropped 4; count of bases not matched to a gene: 0. The CDR3 has 14 residues.

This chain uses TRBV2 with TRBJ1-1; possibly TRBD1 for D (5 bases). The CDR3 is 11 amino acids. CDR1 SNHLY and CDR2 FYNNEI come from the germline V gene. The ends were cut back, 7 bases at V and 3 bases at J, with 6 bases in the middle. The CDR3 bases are TGTGCCAGCAACAGGTACACTGAAGCTTTCTTT. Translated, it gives CASNRYTEAFF.

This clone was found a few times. This chain's CDR3 is CAVPGQVSTDTQYF. In nucleotides, the CDR3 is TGTGCTGTACCGGGACAAGTTAGCACAGATACGCAGTATTTT. The chain recombines TRBV12-5 with TRBJ2-3; D is possibly TRBD1 (6 bases). This CDR3 has 14 amino acids. Trimming pared 11 bases from V and 0 bases from J, leaving 15 bases between. Per the germline V gene, CDR1 is LGHNT and CDR2 is FRNRAP.

The CDR3 region is CASTPGGRTYGYTF. DNA of the CDR3: TGTGCCAGCACGCCGGGAGGGCGGACCTATGGCTACACCTTC. The V and J genes are TRBV27 and TRBJ1-2; D not certain. Germline CDR1 is MNHEY and CDR2 is SMNVEV (reference sequence). This CDR3 is 14 amino acids long. Trimming cost V 7 bases and J 4 bases, with 16 bases left between them.

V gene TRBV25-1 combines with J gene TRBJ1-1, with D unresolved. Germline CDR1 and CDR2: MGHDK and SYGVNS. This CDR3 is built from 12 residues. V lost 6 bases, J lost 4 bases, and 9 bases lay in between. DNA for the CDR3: TGTGCCAGCAGGGACTCGGGCACTGAAGCTTTCTTT. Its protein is CASRDSGTEAFF.

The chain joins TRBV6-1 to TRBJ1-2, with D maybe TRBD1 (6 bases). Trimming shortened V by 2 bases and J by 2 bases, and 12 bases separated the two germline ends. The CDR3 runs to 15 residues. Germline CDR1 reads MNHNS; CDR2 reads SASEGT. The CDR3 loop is CASSEWEGTNYGYTF. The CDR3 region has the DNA TGTGCCAGCAGTGAATGGGAGGGGACAAACTATGGCTACACCTTC.

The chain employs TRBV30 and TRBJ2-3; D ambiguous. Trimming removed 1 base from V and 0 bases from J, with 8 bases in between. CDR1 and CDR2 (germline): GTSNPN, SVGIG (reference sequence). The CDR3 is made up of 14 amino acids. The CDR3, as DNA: TGTGCCTGGAGTGGAGAGACTAGCACAGATACGCAGTATTTT. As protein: CAWSGETSTDTQYF.